A selection of T cell receptor beta chains follows, all from one sample in a study of control samples from healthy donors and cancer patients. The method was immunoSEQ multiplex PCR; TCRdb's version includes in-frame clones alone and lacks a portion of them. The sample includes about 160,000 clones, just over 90% of them seen just once. The sample consisted of blood. Receptors were obtained from a woman in her sixties in good health. Each CDR3 is given with its conserved first and last residue. The D gene is left open where the match is weak. Size values are once, few and many counts, or a class for expanded clones, and some rows have none.

d_gene | abundance | j_gene | v_gene | CDR3aa | CDR3nt
. | . | TRBJ2-7 | TRBV11-2 | CASSLGQFSGQYF | TGTGCCAGCAGCTTAGGACAGTTCTCTGGGCAGTACTTC
. | . | TRBJ1-5 | TRBV2 | CASSVGGNNQPQHF | TGTGCCAGCAGTGTAGGGGGTAACAATCAGCCCCAGCATTTT
TRBD1 | . | TRBJ1-6 | TRBV6-2/TRBV6-3 | CASSSFPWTGSYNSPLHF | TGTGCCAGCAGCTCCTTCCCTTGGACAGGGTCCTATAATTCACCCCTCCACTTT
TRBD1 | . | TRBJ2-1 | TRBV5-1 | CASSLNGEQGTDDEQFF | TGCGCCAGCAGCTTAAACGGGGAACAGGGGACGGATGATGAGCAGTTCTTC
. | . | TRBJ1-1 | TRBV4-3 | CASSQLNRATEAFF | TGCGCCAGCAGCCAACTCAACAGGGCTACTGAAGCTTTCTTT
. | once | TRBJ1-2 | TRBV19 | CASSSAGPQVGTNYGYTF | TGTGCCAGTAGTAGTGCGGGACCACAGGTGGGGACGAACTATGGCTACACCTTC
. | . | TRBJ1-3 | TRBV4-2 | CASSQELGMNGNTIYF | TGTGCCAGCAGCCAAGAACTGGGGATGAATGGAAACACCATATATTTT
. | . | TRBJ1-6 | TRBV3-1/TRBV3-2 | CASSQVRDSPLHF | TGTGCCAGCAGCCAAGTTAGGGATTCACCCCTCCACTTT
TRBD1 | . | TRBJ2-5 | TRBV3-1/TRBV3-2 | CASSRADRGRETQYF | TGTGCCAGCAGCCGCGCGGACAGGGGGCGGGAGACCCAGTACTTC
TRBD2 | . | TRBJ2-1 | TRBV3-1/TRBV3-2 | CASSQHASGGAGNEQFF | TGTGCCAGCAGCCAGCATGCTAGCGGGGGGGCCGGGAATGAGCAGTTCTTC
TRBD1 | . | TRBJ1-2 | TRBV19 | CASSLQGAKNGYTF | TGTGCCAGTAGCCTCCAGGGGGCGAAGAATGGCTACACCTTC
TRBD1 | once | TRBJ1-1 | TRBV6-5 | CASSTGTGATEAFF | TGTGCCAGCAGTACCGGGACAGGGGCCACTGAAGCTTTCTTT
. | . | TRBJ2-1 | TRBV18 | CASSRGTPDNEQFF | TGTGCCAGCTCACGGGGGACACCCGACAATGAGCAGTTCTTC
TRBD1 | . | TRBJ1-3 | TRBV27 | CASSPDRGIINTIYF | TGTGCCAGCAGCCCGGACAGGGGAATTATCAACACCATATATTTT
. | . | TRBJ2-1 | TRBV5-6 | CASSLDKGEIYNEQFF | TGTGCCAGCAGCTTGGATAAGGGGGAGATCTACAATGAGCAGTTCTTC
TRBD1 | . | TRBJ2-1 | TRBV4-3 | CASSQGQSSYNEQFF | TGCGCCAGCAGCCAGGGACAGAGCTCCTACAATGAGCAGTTCTTC
TRBD2 | . | TRBJ2-3 | TRBV2 | CACRTSGGTGDTQYF | TGTGCCTGTCGGACTAGCGGGGGAACGGGAGATACGCAGTATTTT
. | . | TRBJ2-5 | TRBV7-2 | CASSLVLAAETQYF | TGTGCCAGCAGCTTAGTGCTAGCCGCGGAGACCCAGTACTTC
. | once | TRBJ1-1 | TRBV7-3 | CASSFTQLNTEAFF | TGTGCCAGCAGCTTTACACAGTTGAACACTGAAGCTTTCTTT
. | . | TRBJ1-1 | TRBV7-9 | CASSRPRGVTEAFF | TGTGCCAGCAGCCGTCCGAGGGGGGTCACTGAAGCTTTCTTT
TRBD1 | . | TRBJ1-2 | TRBV9 | CASSGQGGANYGYTF | TGTGCCAGCAGCGGACAGGGTGGCGCGAACTATGGCTACACCTTC
. | . | TRBJ2-6 | TRBV7-2 | CASSFYAQLSGANVLTF | TGTGCCAGCAGCTTCTATGCGCAGCTCTCTGGGGCCAACGTCCTGACTTTC
TRBD2 | . | TRBJ2-4 | TRBV9 | CASSVRSGLAGGYGKNIQYF | TGTGCCAGCAGCGTCCGATCGGGACTAGCGGGGGGATATGGCAAAAACATTCAGTACTTC